This T cell receptor (beta chain) was recorded in a study of STAT5B mutations in CD4+ large granular lymphocyte leukemia. Here immunoSEQ multiplex PCR was the method, and the copy in TCRdb shows in-frame clones only, minus some. The repertoire holds more than 30,000 clones, with roughly nine tenths as singletons. The CDR3 contains 18 residues. The V and J ends lost 3 bases and 0 bases respectively, with 18 bases between them. The germline V gene has CDR1 KGHSH and CDR2 LQKENI. The chain recombines TRBV18 with TRBJ1-3; D not resolved. The material sequenced was CD4+ T cells from blood buffy coats. The receptor was isolated from a human donor in good health. DNA for the CDR3: TGTGCCAGCTCACCTCAAAACTCCCTCGGGAACTCTGGAAACACCATATATTTT. Its translation is CASSPQNSLGNSGNTIYF.